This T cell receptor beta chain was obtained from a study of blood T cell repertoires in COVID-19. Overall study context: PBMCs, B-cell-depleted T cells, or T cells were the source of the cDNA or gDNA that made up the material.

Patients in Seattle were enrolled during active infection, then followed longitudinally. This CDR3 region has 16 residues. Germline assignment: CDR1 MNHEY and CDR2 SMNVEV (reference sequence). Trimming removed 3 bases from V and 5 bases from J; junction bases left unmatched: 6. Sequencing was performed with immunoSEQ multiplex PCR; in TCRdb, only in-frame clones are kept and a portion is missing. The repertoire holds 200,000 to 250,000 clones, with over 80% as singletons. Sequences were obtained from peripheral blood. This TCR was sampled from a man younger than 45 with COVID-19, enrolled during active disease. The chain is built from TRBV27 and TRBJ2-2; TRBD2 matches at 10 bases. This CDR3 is CASSFRQAGGTGELFF. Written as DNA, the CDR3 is TGTGCCAGCAGTTTTCGCCAAGCGGGAGGGACCGGGGAGCTGTTTTTT.